One and the same sample provided the 25 T cell receptor beta chains below, sequenced in a study of blood T cell repertoires in COVID-19. The assay was immunoSEQ multiplex PCR, and TCRdb's table has in-frame clones only and misses some. The data contain about 250,000 clones, roughly 85% of them seen just once; the ten biggest clones take up approximately 9.6%. Input material: PBMCs or T cells enriched from blood (not recorded which). These receptors originate from a woman aged 50 to 60 with acute COVID-19.

The V and J genes are TRBV12-2 and TRBJ2-3; TRBD2 is the table's D call and was not checked against the DNA. TRBV12-2 is recorded as a pseudogene. The CDR3 extends over 17 amino acids. This CDR3 is CASRSRCSPGSGDTQYF. The DNA for the CDR3 is TGTGCAAGTCGCTCAAGGTGTAGTCCGGGGTCGGGGGATACGCAGTATTTT.

The chain couples TRBV7-9 to TRBJ2-3, with 13 bases lining up with TRBD2. V was clipped by 4 bases and J by 3 bases; unmatched bases: 4. Germline V CDR1 and CDR2: SEHNR, FQNEAQ (reference sequence). The CDR3 is made up of 16 amino acids. The CDR3 loop reads CASSSGTSGATDTQYF. DNA for the CDR3: TGTGCCAGCAGCTCCGGGACTAGCGGGGCGACAGATACGCAGTATTTT.

This clone was found once. CDR3: CASSGDRHGYTF. The CDR3 coding sequence is TGCGCCAGCAGCGGCGACAGGCATGGCTACACCTTC. The chain employs TRBV4-3 and TRBJ1-2; possibly TRBD1 for D (6 bases). V was pared by 5 bases and J by 6 bases, with 10 bases between. This CDR3 region has 12 residues. Germline values: CDR1 LGHNA, CDR2 YSLEER.

This rearrangement joins TRBV10-1 to TRBJ2-7; TRBD2 is a possible D gene (6 bases). The CDR3 length is 16 residues. Germline V gives CDR1 WNHNN, CDR2 SYGVQD (reference sequence). Trimming left V 0 bases short and J 2 bases short, with 14 bases between. CDR3 DNA sequence: TGCGCCAGCAGTGAGTCGACGGGGGTAGGCCCCTACGAGCAGTACTTC. This translates into CASSESTGVGPYEQYF.

J is TRBJ2-2 and V is TRBV30; 9 bases align to TRBD2. Germline V gene lookup returns CDR1 GTSNPN and CDR2 SVGIG (reference sequence). The CDR3 runs 15 residues. Germline trimming cut 4 bases from V and 4 bases from J; bases unmatched to any gene: 7. The CDR3 sequence: CAWNPSGVFTGELFF. The DNA of the CDR3 is TGTGCCTGGAATCCTAGCGGGGTTTTCACCGGGGAGCTGTTTTTT.

The chain joins TRBV20-1 to TRBJ1-2; 9 bases line up with TRBD1. The V gene end was trimmed by 6 bases and the J gene end by 8 bases; junction bases not matched to a gene: 4. The V gene's germline CDR1 is DFQATT and CDR2 SNEGSKA (reference sequence). This CDR3 is 11 amino acids long. In DNA, the CDR3 is TGCAGTGCCACAGGGGGCTACGGCTACACCTTC. The encoded protein is CSATGGYGYTF.

In this sample, this clone turned up once. The rearrangement links TRBV13 to TRBJ1-2; a possible D gene is TRBD1 (6 bases). CDR3 length: 16 residues. The V gene's germline CDR1 is PRHDT and CDR2 FYEKMQ (reference sequence). Deletions cut 0 bases from V and 7 bases from J, with 18 bases between. CDR3 sequence (DNA): TGTGCCAGCAGCTTAGGGTTTGACAGGCAGTTCGCTGGCTACACCTTC. This encodes CASSLGFDRQFAGYTF. The full variable domain, completed using reference TRBV13 and TRBJ1-2, is AAGVIQSPRHLIKEKRETATLKCYPIPRHDTVYWYQQGPGQDPQFLISFYEKMQSDKGSIPDRFSAQQFSDYHSELNMSSLELGDSALYFCASSLGFDRQFAGYTFGSGTRLTVV.

The chain joins TRBV30 to TRBJ2-5; possibly TRBD1 for D (5 bases). Germline assignment: CDR1 GTSNPN and CDR2 SVGIG (reference sequence). The CDR3 consists of 13 residues. V dropped 8 bases and J dropped 8 bases, with 21 bases sitting between them. CDR3 loop: CALSLGRSETQYF. The CDR3 nucleotides read TGTGCCCTTTCCTTGGGGCGGTCCGAAACCCAGTACTTC.

This sequence joins TRBV19 and TRBJ1-2; TRBD1 matches 9 bases. Germline CDR1 is LNHDA and CDR2 is SQIVND (reference sequence). V gave up 5 bases and J gave up 3 bases; unmatched junction bases: 7. CDR3 length: 15 residues. The CDR3 sequence is CASSPGTGNHYGYTF. Here the CDR3 DNA reads TGTGCCAGTAGTCCCGGGACAGGGAACCACTATGGCTACACCTTC.

The V call is TRBV27, the J call TRBJ2-1, with a tentative D call TRBD1 (6 bases). CDR3 length: 15 residues. Trimming took 6 bases from V and 6 from J, leaving 18 bases between them. CDR1 is MNHEY and CDR2 is SMNVEV in the germline V gene (reference sequence). The CDR3 is CASRQTNRVGNEQFF. The CDR3 region has the DNA TGTGCCAGCAGACAAACCAACAGGGTTGGCAATGAGCAGTTCTTC.

The J gene is TRBJ2-3, the V gene TRBV7-9, with a weak D call TRBD2 (5 bases). Germline CDR1 is SEHNR and CDR2 is FQNEAQ (reference sequence). The CDR3 is 13 residues long. Trimming shortened V by 6 bases and J by 9 bases, and 16 bases separated the two germline ends. CDR3 amino acids: CASSLGVSGTQYF. CDR3 coding DNA: TGTGCCAGCAGTCTCGGGGTATCGGGGACGCAGTATTTT.

CDR3 nucleotide sequence: TGTGCCAGCAGTTTATCGAGGGCAGGGGGCACTGAAGCTTTCTTT. It yields the protein CASSLSRAGGTEAFF. The V call is TRBV27, the J call TRBJ1-1, with 7 positions matching TRBD1. The CDR3 is 15 residues long. Germline CDR1 and CDR2: MNHEY and SMNVEV (reference sequence). V shed 0 bases, J shed 4 bases, and the junction held 5 bases outside the gene matches.

The chain employs TRBV11-3 and TRBJ2-5; tentatively, D is TRBD1 (5 bases). The CDR3 runs 13 residues. The germline V gene encodes CDR1 SGHNT and CDR2 YENEEA. V lost 4 bases to trimming and J lost 5 bases, with 11 bases between them. Written as DNA, the CDR3 is TGTGCCAGCAGCTCCCAAGGGGATGAGACCCAGTACTTC. The encoded protein is CASSSQGDETQYF.

The CDR3 loop reads CASSKTQGHEQYF. DNA for the CDR3: TGTGCCAGCAGCAAGACCCAGGGGCACGAGCAGTACTTC. The J gene is TRBJ2-7, the V gene TRBV21-1; no check of the table's D call, TRBD1, against the DNA was made. TRBV21-1 is tagged as a pseudogene. The CDR3 has 13 residues.

The gene calls are TRBV6-5 and TRBJ2-7; 8 bases line up with TRBD1. V was pared by 4 bases and J by 0 bases, with 8 bases of the junction left unmatched. There are 16 residues in the CDR3. The V gene's germline CDR1 is MNHEY and CDR2 SVGAGI. CDR3 coding DNA: TGTGCCAGCAGTTTGATTCAGGGGGCCAGCTCCTACGAGCAGTACTTC. It codes for CASSLIQGASSYEQYF.

V usage is TRBV5-1 and J usage is TRBJ1-3; D is unclear. V lost 1 base and J lost 2, with 10 bases in between. Germline V gene data show CDR1 as SGHRS and CDR2 as YFSETQ. CDR3 size: 15 residues. The CDR3 loop reads CASSLWSAAGNTIYF. The CDR3 bases are TGCGCCAGCAGCTTGTGGTCCGCAGCTGGAAACACCATATATTTT.

V usage is TRBV27 and J usage is TRBJ1-6, with D hard to call. Germline assignment: CDR1 MNHEY and CDR2 SMNVEV (reference sequence). CDR3 length: 14 residues. The V gene lost 7 bases and the J gene lost 7 bases, with 14 bases spanning the gap. The CDR3 here is CASTVPRRNSPLHF. The DNA of the CDR3 is TGTGCCAGCACCGTACCGCGGAGGAATTCACCCCTCCACTTT.

This clone occurred a few times. The chain joins TRBV19 to TRBJ1-6; D possibly corresponds to TRBD1 (5 bases). This CDR3 has 15 residues. Trimming removed 3 bases at V and 10 bases at J, with 16 bases between. Germline V gene lookup returns CDR1 LNHDA and CDR2 SQIVND (reference sequence). In nucleotides, the CDR3 is TGTGCCAGTAGTATCGCCCCTGATAGACAGTCACCCCTCCACTTT. This encodes CASSIAPDRQSPLHF.

This clone was recorded once. The J gene is TRBJ2-1, the V gene TRBV18; perhaps TRBD1 as D (7 bases). This CDR3 contains 15 residues. Germline lookup yields CDR1 KGHSH and CDR2 LQKENI. The V end was cut by 3 bases, the J end by 2 bases, with 11 bases between. In DNA form, the CDR3 reads TGTGCCAGCTCACCTCAGGGGGGCACCTACAATGAGCAGTTCTTC. Amino acid sequence: CASSPQGGTYNEQFF.

The gene calls are TRBV30 and TRBJ2-3; 11 nucleotides match TRBD2. Germline V CDR1 and CDR2: GTSNPN, SVGIG (reference sequence). The J segment lost 7 bases and the V segment lost 5 bases, leaving 5 bases of the junction unmatched. CDR3 length equals 13 residues. The DNA of the CDR3 is TGTGCCTGGCGGCTAGCGGGGGGAAATACGCAGTATTTT. Translation: CAWRLAGGNTQYF.

The chain combines TRBV2 with TRBJ1-5; D possibly corresponds to TRBD1 (6 bases). The CDR3 covers 15 residues. Germline CDR1 and CDR2: SNHLY and FYNNEI. Trimming stripped 2 bases from V and 6 bases from J, with 14 bases between. DNA for the CDR3: TGTGCCAGCAGTGAAAAGAGGCAGGGGAGTCAGCCCCAGCATTTT. Protein: CASSEKRQGSQPQHF.

The rearrangement joins TRBV28 to TRBJ1-1, with 9 bases aligning to TRBD1. After removal of 6 bases from V and 2 bases from J, the junction contained 13 bases not matched to a gene. This CDR3 region has 17 residues. Per germline, CDR1 MDHEN and CDR2 SYDVKM. The DNA of the CDR3 is TGTGCCAGCAGGGACAGGGGAAAAGTACCTCTTAACACTGAAGCTTTCTTT. This codes for CASRDRGKVPLNTEAFF.

This clone came up a few times. The rearrangement joins TRBV6-5 to TRBJ1-3; D is unresolved. The V gene's germline CDR1 is MNHEY and CDR2 SVGAGI. The CDR3 runs to 13 residues. Trimming took 8 bases from V and 1 from J, leaving 9 bases between them. The DNA of the CDR3 is TGTGCCAGCGCAGGCGAATCTGGAAACACCATATATTTT. It specifies CASAGESGNTIYF.

The CDR3 coding sequence is TGTGCCAGCTCACCACAAGGGGGCCCTTACTACGAGCAGTACTTC. Translation: CASSPQGGPYYEQYF. The chain uses TRBV18 and TRBJ2-7, with TRBD1 identical over 7 bases. The CDR3 contains 15 residues. Germline CDR1 reads KGHSH; CDR2 reads LQKENI. V gave up 1 base and J gave up 3 bases; unmatched junction bases: 6.

Of note for this clone: Other DNA sequences within the sample encode an identical CDR3. This chain uses TRBV9 with TRBJ1-1, with D perhaps matching TRBD1 (5 bases). The CDR3 covers 14 residues. From germline, CDR1 is SGDLS and CDR2 YYNGEE. V was pared by 2 bases and J by 0 bases, with 8 bases between. CDR3 residues: CASSVAGMNTEAFF. CDR3 DNA: TGTGCCAGCAGCGTTGCAGGGATGAACACTGAAGCTTTCTTT.